In this sample, the clone carrying this T cell receptor beta chain turned up many times. Its cognate antigen is unknown. This entry belongs to a study of Graves' ophthalmopathy and Graves' hyperthyroidism. Study observations and caveats: Blood also contained most of the expanded thyroid clonotypes above 0.001 frequency. The model predicted progression of ophthalmopathy with a sensitivity of about 70%, and its specificity was 72.22%.

Germline CDR1 MNHEY, CDR2 SVGAGI. The CDR3 sequence is 15 residues long. V was cut by 0 bases and J by 7 bases, with 15 bases left in between. The study amplified TCR beta CDR3 regions using RNA transcripts. After a first-round RT-PCR with HTBI primers, a second-round multiplex PCR was run. TCRdb itself ran the multiplex PCR reads through MiXCR, one entry per CDR3 protein. Of roughly 500,000 distinct CDR3 sequences in the sample, over 13% were seen once. Ophthalmopathy in the donors was of moderate-to-severe activity, with CAS ≥3, NOSPECS ≥4 and duration under 3 months. Pregnancy or lactation, uncontrolled infections and other autoimmune diseases were grounds for excluding patients.

Sequenced material: blood. The sequence was obtained from a young woman with Graves' ophthalmopathy. This sequence joins TRBV6-5 and TRBJ1-2, with a weak D call TRBD1 (5 bases). CDR3 amino acids: CASSYSTVSDSGYTF. CDR3 in DNA: TGTGCCAGCAGTTACTCGACCGTATCCGACAGTGGCTACACCTTC.